The next 9 T cell receptor beta chains were all read from a single sample in a study of T cells in Graves' hyperthyroidism and ophthalmopathy. TCR beta CDR3 regions were amplified from RNA. The primer set for the first-round RT-PCR of the TCR CDR3 was HTBI. From the multiplex PCR reads, TCRdb called clonotypes with MiXCR, one entry per CDR3 protein. The repertoire holds roughly 600,000 distinct CDR3 sequences, with about 15% as singletons. The sample was blood. The receptors originated from a woman aged 45-59 years with Graves' ophthalmopathy.

This clonotype has at least ten counts. The chain links TRBV24-1 to TRBJ2-3; D perhaps matches TRBD2 (6 bases). CDR1 and CDR2 from the germline V gene are KGHDR and SFDVKD. V was cut by 4 bases and J by 5 bases, with 12 bases left in between. This CDR3 contains 14 residues. CDR3 coding DNA: TGTGCCACCAGTGAGCGCGGGGCGGGAGATACGCAGTATTTT. Translation: CATSERGAGDTQYF.

This clonotype was observed many times. The genes are TRBV28 and TRBJ1-5; 10 bases map to TRBD1. Germline trimming cut 5 bases from V and 6 bases from J; bases unmatched to any gene: 10. The length of the CDR3 is 16 residues. Germline-derived CDR1 and CDR2 are MDHEN and SYDVKM. The CDR3 loop is CASSPPLGTGVQPQHF. CDR3 coding DNA: TGTGCCAGCAGTCCCCCCCTCGGGACAGGGGTTCAGCCCCAGCATTTT.

This clonotype was counted many times. The chain joins TRBV7-9 to TRBJ2-1, with no clear D. The ends were cut back, 5 bases at V and 4 bases at J, with 6 bases in the middle. The CDR3 is made up of 12 amino acids. The germline V gene has CDR1 SEHNR and CDR2 FQNEAQ (reference sequence). The CDR3 region is CASSQSYNEQFF. For the CDR3, the DNA is TGTGCCAGCAGCCAATCTTACAATGAGCAGTTCTTC.

This clonotype occurred many times. This chain connects TRBV28 to TRBJ2-2; 8 bases agree with TRBD2. Germline assignment: CDR1 MDHEN and CDR2 SYDVKM. Trimming took 3 bases from V and 0 from J; bases not matched to a gene: 6. The CDR3 is made up of 17 amino acids. The CDR3 DNA reads as TGTGCCAGCAGTTTCCCCCGACTAGCGCCGAACACCGGGGAGCTGTTTTTT. Protein sequence: CASSFPRLAPNTGELFF.

This clonotype was counted many times. A junction end diverges from the germline sequence, so it may reflect a read error. V and J are TRBV5-1 and TRBJ2-7, with TRBD2 as a possible D gene (5 bases). CDR1 is SGHRS, CDR2 YFSETQ, per germline. CDR3 length: 11 amino acids. The CDR3 DNA reads as TGTGCCAGCAGCTTAGAGGGTGAGCAGTACTTC. It specifies CASSLEGEQYF.

As for this clonotype: A much larger clone is a single base away; this may be a read error. The genes are TRBV19 and TRBJ2-7; TRBD2 matches at 13 bases. The CDR3 has 14 residues. CDR1 LNHDA and CDR2 SQIVND come from the germline V gene (reference sequence). The CDR3 DNA reads as TGTGCCGGTAGTGAGACTAGCGGGAGGTACGAGCAGTACTTC. Encoded protein: CAGSETSGRYEQYF.

J is TRBJ2-2 and V is TRBV7-2, with 7 bases matching TRBD1. CDR3 length: 14 residues. Germline CDR1 reads SGHTA; CDR2 reads FQGNSA. The V segment lost 5 bases and the J segment 3 bases; nucleotides outside the gene matches: 3. The CDR3 protein is CASSIQGYTGELFF. CDR3 nucleotides: TGTGCCAGCAGCATACAGGGGTACACCGGGGAGCTGTTTTTT.

This clonotype showed up many times. J is TRBJ1-2 and V is TRBV28, with unresolved D. This CDR3 comprises 17 residues. The V and J ends lost 5 bases and 3 bases respectively, with 22 bases between them. Germline CDR1 MDHEN, CDR2 SYDVKM. In nucleotides, the CDR3 is TGTGCCAGCAGTACCATAGTACAGTCCCACCTATACTATGGCTACACCTTC. Protein: CASSTIVQSHLYYGYTF.

This clonotype was found a few times. This rearrangement joins TRBV6-5 to TRBJ2-3, with 12 bases that match TRBD2. The CDR3 sequence is 18 residues long. V gave up 2 bases and J gave up 5 bases; unmatched junction bases: 11. CDR1 is MNHEY, CDR2 SVGAGI, per germline. The CDR3 loop is CASSYLDRLAGVRDTQYF. The DNA for the CDR3 is TGTGCCAGCAGTTACCTGGACAGACTAGCGGGAGTCAGAGATACGCAGTATTTT.